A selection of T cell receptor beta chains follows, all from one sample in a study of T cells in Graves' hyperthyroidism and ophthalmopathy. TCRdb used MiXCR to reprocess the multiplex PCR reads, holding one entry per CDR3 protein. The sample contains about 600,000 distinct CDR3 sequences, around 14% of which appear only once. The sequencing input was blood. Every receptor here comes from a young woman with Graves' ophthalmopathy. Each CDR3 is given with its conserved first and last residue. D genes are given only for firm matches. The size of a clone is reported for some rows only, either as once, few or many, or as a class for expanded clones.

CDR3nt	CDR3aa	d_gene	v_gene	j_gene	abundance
TGTGCCAGCAGTTCGGGACTTCTCACAGATACGCAGTATTTT	CASSSGLLTDTQYF	-	TRBV28	TRBJ2-3	many
TGTGCCAGCAGTGAACTCAGGAGTACAGATACGCAGTATTTT	CASSELRSTDTQYF	-	TRBV6-1	TRBJ2-3	many
TGTGCCAGCAGCCAGGAGGCCGGGAGGACCCAGTACTTC	CASSQEAGRTQYF	-	TRBV4-2	TRBJ2-5	few
TGTGCCAGCAGTGCCCGACAGAATTGGGGGACTTTTAACACCGGGGAGCTGTTTTTT	CASSARQNWGTFNTGELFF	-	TRBV28	TRBJ2-2	many
TGTGCCAGCAGCCACTTTTGGACAGGGGGCAAGGGAGAGACCCAGTACTTC	CASSHFWTGGKGETQYF	TRBD1	TRBV7-8	TRBJ2-5	many
TGTGCCAGCAGCTTTTGGTCAAACTACGAGCAGTACTTC	CASSFWSNYEQYF	-	TRBV5-6	TRBJ2-7	few
TGTGCCAGCAGCGACCGAGGGAGGACCCTGGGCTACGAGCAGTACTTC	CASSDRGRTLGYEQYF	-	TRBV3-1	TRBJ2-7	many
TGCGCCAGCGGCCAAGAATGGGGACAGGGGGCCTCTGAAGCTTTCTTT	CASGQEWGQGASEAFF	TRBD1	TRBV4-1	TRBJ1-1	-
TGTGCCAGCAGTTTATTAGCAGGGGGTATTTTCGATGAGCAGTTCTTC	CASSLLAGGIFDEQFF	TRBD1	TRBV27	TRBJ2-1	many
TGTGCCAGCAGCCGATCCAAGGACAACGGGGGCTATGGCTACACCTTC	CASSRSKDNGGYGYTF	-	TRBV7-9	TRBJ1-2	many
TGTGCCAGCAGGCCACGAAGCGGGAGGCCGTACTACGAGCAGTACTTC	CASRPRSGRPYYEQYF	TRBD2	TRBV27	TRBJ2-7	many
TGTGCCAGCAGCCAAGGCGGCGGGGCTACCTACGAGCAGTACTTC	CASSQGGGATYEQYF	-	TRBV3-1	TRBJ2-7	many
TGTGCTAGCAGCGCAGCCTGGAATCAGCCCCAGCATTTT	CASSAAWNQPQHF	-	TRBV7-7	TRBJ1-5	-
TGTGCCAGCAGCTTTGGCGGCCAGTACTACGAGCAGTACTTC	CASSFGGQYYEQYF	-	TRBV7-9	TRBJ2-7	many
TGTGCCAGCTCACCACGGGGGCCGAACACTGAAGCTTTCTTT	CASSPRGPNTEAFF	-	TRBV18	TRBJ1-1	many
TGTGCCAGCAGTTTCCCCGCCGGGACCAGCACAGATACGCAGTATTTT	CASSFPAGTSTDTQYF	-	TRBV28	TRBJ2-3	-
TGTGCCAGCAGCTTAGTGGGCGGGCACACAGATACGCAGTATTTT	CASSLVGGHTDTQYF	-	TRBV7-9	TRBJ2-3	-
TGTGCCTGGAGTGTACTGGGCCCGCCTGGAGAGCAGTTCTTC	CAWSVLGPPGEQFF	-	TRBV30	TRBJ2-1	many
TGTGCCAGCAGCTTCCAGCGAGACCAAGAGACCCAGTACTTC	CASSFQRDQETQYF	-	TRBV11-2	TRBJ2-5	many
TGTGCCAGCAGTTGGAGGGACACAGATACGCAGTATTTT	CASSWRDTDTQYF	-	TRBV27	TRBJ2-3	many
TGTGCCACCAGCCGCGGGGAGGGGGTCAACACTGAAGCTTTCTTT	CATSRGEGVNTEAFF	-	TRBV24-1	TRBJ1-1	few
TGTGCCAGCTCACCAGGGGGCTACAGCTCTGGGGCCAACGTCCTGACTTTC	CASSPGGYSSGANVLTF	-	TRBV18	TRBJ2-6	few
TGTGCCAGCAGTTACTCGATGGCGGACAGGGACTACTACGAGCAGTACTTC	CASSYSMADRDYYEQYF	-	TRBV6-2/TRBV6-3	TRBJ2-7	-
TGCAGTGTTCCACCCGATGGGACAGCCAGTAGCTCCTACAATGAGCAGTTCTTC	CSVPPDGTASSSYNEQFF	TRBD1	TRBV20-1	TRBJ2-1	few
TGTGCCAGCAGTTACAACCAGGACAGCTCTGGAAACACCATATATTTT	CASSYNQDSSGNTIYF	-	TRBV6-9	TRBJ1-3	-
TGTGCCAGCAGAAGACAGAGCGGGACCAGGACTGAGCAGTTCTTC	CASRRQSGTRTEQFF	TRBD2	TRBV6-1	TRBJ2-1	many
TGTGCCAGCAGAGGGGGGGGCTCCTACGAGCAGTACTTC	CASRGGGSYEQYF	-	TRBV27	TRBJ2-7	many
TGTGCCAGCAGCCTCCCCACAGGGGCCAGGGGGGAGCAGTACTTC	CASSLPTGARGEQYF	TRBD1	TRBV7-9	TRBJ2-7	few
TGTGCCAGCAGCTTAATGGAGGGCGGGACGGGAGAGACCCAGTACTTC	CASSLMEGGTGETQYF	-	TRBV7-3	TRBJ2-5	many
TGTGCCAGCAGTTTTGGGGATCAGCCCCAGCATTTT	CASSFGDQPQHF	-	TRBV12-3/TRBV12-4	TRBJ1-5	many
TGCAGTGCAATTAGCGGGAGTTGGACAGATACGCAGTATTTT	CSAISGSWTDTQYF	TRBD2	TRBV20-1	TRBJ2-3	-
TGTGCCAGCAGTACAGGAGCCGAGCAGTACTTC	CASSTGAEQYF	-	TRBV27	TRBJ2-7	few
TGTGCCAGCAGCGGACTGGGGGAGCTGTTTTTT	CASSGLGELFF	-	TRBV13	TRBJ2-2	-
TGTGCCAGCAGCTTCAGGGGGCTAGCTTTCTTT	CASSFRGLAFF	TRBD1	TRBV11-3	TRBJ1-1	-
TGTGCCAGCAGCGTAGTCGGCTCTAGATACAATGAGCAGTTCTTC	CASSVVGSRYNEQFF	-	TRBV9	TRBJ2-1	-
TGTGCCAGCAGCACGACAGGGTTCAATCAGCCCCAGCATTTT	CASSTTGFNQPQHF	TRBD1	TRBV28	TRBJ1-5	many
TGCAGTGCTAGAACATTGACTAGCGGGAGGGCCTATGAGCAGTTCTTC	CSARTLTSGRAYEQFF	TRBD2	TRBV20-1	TRBJ2-1	-
TGTGCCAGCAGCTCCCGGGGGCTTCAAAATGAAAAACTGTTTTTT	CASSSRGLQNEKLFF	-	TRBV11-1	TRBJ1-4	few
TGCGCCAGCAGCTCGGGACTAGTGAGCTACAATGAGCAGTTCTTC	CASSSGLVSYNEQFF	TRBD2	TRBV5-1	TRBJ2-1	many
TGTGCCAGCAGCGCCGTGGGACGGACGGCCGCCTACGAGCAGTACTTC	CASSAVGRTAAYEQYF	-	TRBV11-2	TRBJ2-7	many
TGTGCCAGCAGGGAACTAGCGGGAGTCGGAGAGCAGTACTTC	CASRELAGVGEQYF	TRBD2	TRBV12-3/TRBV12-4	TRBJ2-7	many
TGCGCCAGCAGCCCCCGCAGCGGCCGCGGGACCGGGGAGCTGTTTTTT	CASSPRSGRGTGELFF	-	TRBV4-3	TRBJ2-2	-
TGTGCCAGTACCTACACTAGCGGGAGTTCCCTGCAGTTCTTC	CASTYTSGSSLQFF	TRBD2	TRBV19	TRBJ2-1	few
TGTGCCAGCAGCCCCGGGACCACTCGGCAGAACACAGATACGCAGTATTTT	CASSPGTTRQNTDTQYF	-	TRBV7-3	TRBJ2-3	many
TGTGCCAGCAGCTTGGGGACTAGCGTAAGCTCCTACAATGAGCAGTTCTTC	CASSLGTSVSSYNEQFF	TRBD2	TRBV5-6	TRBJ2-1	many
TGCAGTGCTAGAGATCTAGCGAGCTCCTACAATGAGCAGTTCTTC	CSARDLASSYNEQFF	-	TRBV20-1	TRBJ2-1	many
TGTGCCAGCTCAACCGCGGGGACAGGGCGAGGCTATGGCTACACCTTC	CASSTAGTGRGYGYTF	TRBD1	TRBV18	TRBJ1-2	-
TGCGCCAGCAGCCAAGGACCGGCGAGCTCCTATAATTCACCCCTCCACTTT	CASSQGPASSYNSPLHF	-	TRBV4-1	TRBJ1-6	-
TGCAGTGCTAGAGCCCCCGGACGGGTCAGCTCCTACGAGCAGTACTTC	CSARAPGRVSSYEQYF	-	TRBV20-1	TRBJ2-7	few
TGTGCCAGCAGCTTGTCGGACTCTGGGGCCAACGTCCTGACTTTC	CASSLSDSGANVLTF	-	TRBV11-3	TRBJ2-6	few
TGTGCCAGCAGCGTAACTAATTACAATGAGCAGTTCTTC	CASSVTNYNEQFF	-	TRBV9	TRBJ2-1	-
TGCAGTGCCCCACGGGCTAGCGGGGACGATGAGCAGTTCTTC	CSAPRASGDDEQFF	TRBD2	TRBV20-1	TRBJ2-1	many
TGTGCCACCAGTGCGGGCGGGCCCGCCCCGGAGACCCAGTACTTC	CATSAGGPAPETQYF	-	TRBV24-1	TRBJ2-5	-
TGTGCCTGGAGTGTACGAGGGATTGGGAGCACAGATACGCAGTATTTT	CAWSVRGIGSTDTQYF	-	TRBV30	TRBJ2-3	many
TGTGCCACCAGTGATTTGACGACTAGCGGGAGGACACCTGAGCAGTTCTTC	CATSDLTTSGRTPEQFF	TRBD2	TRBV24-1	TRBJ2-1	many
TGTGCCAGCAGTCCCCTGAGGGCAGGGCGGTACAATGAGCAGTTCTTC	CASSPLRAGRYNEQFF	-	TRBV6-1	TRBJ2-1	many
TGTGCCAGCAGCTCCCGACAGGGGTCGAATGAGCAGTTCTTC	CASSSRQGSNEQFF	TRBD1	TRBV7-9	TRBJ2-1	few
TGTGCCAGCAGCTTAGGGGACATTACAACTAATGAAAAACTGTTTTTT	CASSLGDITTNEKLFF	-	TRBV7-9	TRBJ1-4	many